One and the same sample provided the 9 T cell receptor beta chains below, sequenced in a study of T cell responses to AZD1222 COVID-19 vaccine. The method was immunoSEQ multiplex PCR; TCRdb's version includes in-frame clones alone and lacks a portion of them. The sample shows around 120,000 clones, roughly 90% of them seen only once. The source was peripheral blood, collected on day 0 of AZD1222 vaccination. Source of these receptors: an adult in good health.

CDR3 protein: CARSLRQGLNSPLHF. CDR3 coding DNA: TGTGCCAGAAGCCTCCGACAGGGCCTAAATTCACCCCTCCACTTT. The chain recombines TRBV5-3 with TRBJ1-6, with TRBD1 matching 7 bases. TRBV5-3 is assigned to the ORF class and has an uncertain function. The length of the CDR3 is 15 residues. V lost 4 bases to trimming and J lost 7 bases; unmatched junction nucleotides: 8.

The genes are TRBV29-1 and TRBJ1-2; 8 nucleotides line up with TRBD1. Germline V gene data show CDR1 as SQVTM and CDR2 as ANQGSEA. V lost 2 bases to trimming and J lost 5 bases; unmatched junction nucleotides: 7. The length of the CDR3 is 14 residues. CDR3 nucleotides: TGCAGCGTTGAAAAGGGAACAGGGGGGTATGGCTACACCTTC. Protein sequence: CSVEKGTGGYGYTF.

The sample holds a few counts of this clone. The rearrangement links TRBV11-3 to TRBJ2-1, with 10 positions matching TRBD2. V shed 4 bases and J 11 bases; nucleotides not matched to a gene: 11. Germline assignment: CDR1 SGHNT and CDR2 YENEEA. The CDR3 loop spans 15 amino acids. The DNA of the CDR3 is TGTGCCAGCAGCTCCCCTAGCGGGGGTAATGAGAAGCAGTTCTTC. This translates into CASSSPSGGNEKQFF.

The chain links TRBV7-2 to TRBJ2-2; the match to TRBD1 covers 9 bases. Germline CDR1 is SGHTA and CDR2 is FQGNSA. With V trimmed by 5 bases and J by 9 bases, 10 bases remained unmatched. This CDR3 is built from 15 residues. CDR3 amino acids: CASSQGGQGPRELFF. The CDR3 region has the DNA TGTGCCAGCAGCCAGGGGGGACAGGGCCCTAGGGAGCTGTTTTTT.

The J gene is TRBJ2-5, the V gene TRBV11-1; 7 bases line up with TRBD1. V lost 4 bases and J lost 2; bases outside the gene matches: 7. From germline, CDR1 is SGHAT and CDR2 FQDESV (reference sequence). The CDR3 length is 15 residues. The CDR3 DNA reads TGTGCCAGCAGCTGGACGACAGGGCCACAAGAGACCCAGTACTTC. It yields the protein CASSWTTGPQETQYF. Full variable domain (missing parts from reference TRBV11-1 and TRBJ2-5): EAEVAQSPRYKITEKSQAVAFWCDPISGHATLYWYRQILGQGPELLVQFQDESVVDDSQLPKDRFSAERLKGVDSTLKIQPAELGDSAMYLCASSWTTGPQETQYFGPGTRLLVL.

This chain links TRBV14 with TRBJ1-2; possibly TRBD1 for D (6 bases). Deletions cut 1 base from V and 2 bases from J, with 23 bases between. This CDR3 region has 19 residues. Germline-derived CDR1 and CDR2 are SGHDN and FVKESK. The CDR3 DNA is TGTGCCAGCAGCCAAGGAGCTCGGAGGCCCCCCGGGACAAACTATGGCTACACCTTC. Residues: CASSQGARRPPGTNYGYTF.

The V gene is TRBV27, the J gene TRBJ1-1, with D hard to call. This CDR3 is 13 amino acids long. Trimming pared 6 bases from V and 0 bases from J, leaving 8 bases between. Germline loops: CDR1 MNHEY, CDR2 SMNVEV (reference sequence). The DNA for the CDR3 is TGTGCCAGCAGCTACAACCTGAACACTGAAGCTTTCTTT. This sequence encodes CASSYNLNTEAFF.

V and J are TRBV3-1 (or the pseudogene TRBV3-2) and TRBJ1-1; no definite D call. The CDR3 consists of 13 residues. From germline, CDR1 is LGHDT and CDR2 YNNKEL (reference sequence). Trimming removed 0 bases at V and 7 bases at J, with 9 bases between. The CDR3 DNA sequence: TGTGCCAGCAGCCAAGAACGGGCGCGTGAAGCTTTCTTT. This gives the protein CASSQERAREAFF.

Points on this clone: Different DNA sequences within this sample yield the same CDR3. The chain joins TRBV19 to TRBJ2-7; 8 bases are shared with TRBD1. From germline, CDR1 is LNHDA and CDR2 SQIVND (reference sequence). The CDR3 length is 14 residues. V gave up 5 bases and J gave up 2 bases; unmatched junction bases: 5. The CDR3 region is CASSPGQGPYEQYF. As DNA, the CDR3 is TGTGCCAGTAGTCCCGGACAGGGCCCCTACGAGCAGTACTTC.